This entry is about one T cell receptor beta chain. The data were obtained in a study of PD-1 blockade in classical Hodgkin lymphoma. The CDR3 covers 14 residues. Germline-derived CDR1 and CDR2 are SGHRS and YFSETQ. V was shortened by 4 bases and J by 2 bases, with 10 bases between the two germline ends. This table comes from immunoSEQ multiplex PCR, and its TCRdb copy is limited to in-frame clones, with some not included. The sample has tens of thousands of clones, 70% to 90% seen once; the top ten hold less than 9%. Regarding time point: cycle 4 day 1 (C4D1), after five to seven weeks of nivolumab. There was relapse after autologous stem cell transplantation in every patient, and there was variation in brentuximab vedotin exposure.

V and J are TRBV5-1 and TRBJ1-3; tentative D call: TRBD1 (6 bases). This specimen consisted of peripheral blood mononuclear cells (PBMCs), obtained before the fourth cycle of nivolumab. The sequence derives from a human donor with classical Hodgkin lymphoma. Written as DNA, the CDR3 is TGCGCCAGCAGCCCACAGGGACCTGGAAACACCATATATTTT. This codes for CASSPQGPGNTIYF.